These 12 T cell receptor beta chains originate from one sample sequenced in a study of T-cell memory formation after mild COVID-19. MiXCR, applied by TCRdb to the 5' RACE reads, yields one record per CDR3 protein. The table has about 610,000 distinct CDR3 sequences, roughly 17% seen once; the top ten hold about 7.5%. Sequencing was carried out using PBMCs or a T cell subset sorted from them (not recorded which). The receptors shown here come from an adult woman who had mild COVID-19 (a few samples of this study predate the infection). Cell type and time point are not known.

This clonotype was seen ten or more times. J is TRBJ2-5 and V is TRBV5-5; possibly TRBD2 for D (8 bases). The length of the CDR3 is 16 residues. Per germline, CDR1 SGHKS and CDR2 YYEKEE (reference sequence). Deletions cut 4 bases from V and 4 bases from J, with 20 bases between. The CDR3 reads CASSPTGTRTGETQYF. The CDR3 bases are TGTGCCAGCAGCCCCACCGGGACTAGGACAGGAGAGACCCAGTACTTC.

In its sample, this clonotype was seen many times. The rearrangement links TRBV5-1 to TRBJ2-1, with a possible D match to TRBD2 (5 bases). V was pared by 6 bases and J by 0 bases, with 16 bases between. Germline V gene lookup returns CDR1 SGHRS and CDR2 YFSETQ. This CDR3 has 16 amino acids. DNA for the CDR3: TGCGCCAGCACCCCCGTAGCGATAAGCTCCTACAATGAGCAGTTCTTC. This encodes CASTPVAISSYNEQFF.

This clonotype was counted at least ten times. The gene calls are TRBV12-3 or TRBV12-4 and TRBJ1-2; perhaps TRBD1 as D (6 bases). V shed 3 bases and J shed 5 bases, with 13 bases lying between them. CDR3 size: 14 residues. The CDR3 here is CASSFHPGVYGYTF. CDR3 sequence (DNA): TGTGCCAGCAGTTTTCATCCAGGGGTTTATGGCTACACCTTC.

The gene calls are TRBV5-1 and TRBJ1-1, with D possibly matching TRBD1 (5 bases). The CDR3 is 15 residues long. In germline, CDR1 is SGHRS, CDR2 YFSETQ. With 4 bases removed from V and 4 bases from J, the gap between germline ends came to 17 bases. The CDR3 sequence is CASSGVGEKFTEAFF. DNA of the CDR3: TGCGCCAGCAGCGGGGTGGGGGAGAAGTTCACTGAAGCTTTCTTT.

This clonotype was picked up a small number of times. The genes are TRBV7-6 and TRBJ2-2; D call uncertain. This CDR3 comprises 14 residues. Trimming took off 5 bases at V and 4 bases at J, with 11 bases between the two ends. CDR1 SGHVS and CDR2 FNYEAQ come from the germline V gene. As DNA, the CDR3 is TGTGCCAGCAGCACCCGGGCCCGCACCGGGGAGCTGTTTTTT. Translation gives CASSTRARTGELFF.

This clonotype was seen more than once but under ten times. The V and J genes are TRBV5-4 and TRBJ2-7; 7 positions agree with TRBD2. Per germline, CDR1 SGHNT and CDR2 YYREEE (reference sequence). V lost 7 bases, J lost 3 bases, and 4 bases stayed unmatched. The CDR3 totals 12 residues. The CDR3 coding sequence is TGTGCCAGCGGCGAGCGGGGCTACGAGCAGTACTTC. It specifies CASGERGYEQYF.

The V gene is TRBV11-3, the J gene TRBJ1-2, with D possibly being TRBD1 (5 bases). V lost 2 bases to trimming and J lost 6 bases, with 13 bases between them. Germline V CDR1 and CDR2: SGHNT, YENEEA. CDR3 size: 14 residues. CDR3: CASSLLQGFDGYTF. The CDR3 DNA follows: TGTGCCAGCAGCTTACTCCAGGGATTCGATGGCTACACCTTC.

V is TRBV10-3 and J is TRBJ1-5; D call uncertain. CDR1 and CDR2 from the germline V gene are ENHRY and SYGVKD. The CDR3 is made up of 14 amino acids. V shed 0 bases and J shed 7 bases, with 10 bases lying between them. CDR3: CAISESGSTQPQHF. In DNA form, the CDR3 reads TGTGCCATCAGTGAGTCGGGAAGCACCCAGCCCCAGCATTTT.

The sample holds a few counts of this clonotype. The V call is TRBV4-2, the J call TRBJ1-1; D gene uncertain. Germline-derived CDR1 and CDR2 are LGHNA and YNFKEQ. CDR3 size: 13 residues. V lost 1 base, J lost 3 bases, and 6 bases lay in between. CDR3 coding DNA: TGTGCCAGCAGCCAAGCTCTATACACTGAAGCTTTCTTT. It encodes CASSQALYTEAFF.

In its sample, this clonotype was seen once. The junction departs from the called germline gene at one end, perhaps through a read error. V and J are TRBV7-7 and TRBJ2-7, with TRBD2 identical over 9 bases. There are 13 residues in the CDR3. Germline assignment: CDR1 SSHAT and CDR2 FNYEAQ (reference sequence). CDR3 DNA: TGTGCTAGCAGCTTAAATAGCGGGAGCGAGCAGTACTTC. Translated, it gives CASSLNSGSEQYF.

Comments on this clonotype: At one end, the junction sequence differs from germline, possibly due to a read error. The chain uses TRBV19 and TRBJ1-1; 8 bases fit TRBD1. This CDR3 region has 15 residues. Germline CDR1 is LNHDA and CDR2 is SQIVND (reference sequence). The CDR3 DNA reads TGTGCCAGTAGGGGGACAGGCTTGATGAACACTGAAGTTTTCTTT. Protein product: CASRGTGLMNTEVFF.

This rearrangement joins TRBV19 to TRBJ2-1, with 10 bases that match TRBD1. CDR3 size: 13 residues. The germline CDR1 and CDR2 sequences are LNHDA and SQIVND (reference sequence). Unmatched junction bases numbered 5, after V lost 9 bases and J lost 6 bases. DNA for the CDR3: TGTGCCAGCAGACAGGGGGCGCGCAATGAGCAGTTCTTC. Translating it yields CASRQGARNEQFF.